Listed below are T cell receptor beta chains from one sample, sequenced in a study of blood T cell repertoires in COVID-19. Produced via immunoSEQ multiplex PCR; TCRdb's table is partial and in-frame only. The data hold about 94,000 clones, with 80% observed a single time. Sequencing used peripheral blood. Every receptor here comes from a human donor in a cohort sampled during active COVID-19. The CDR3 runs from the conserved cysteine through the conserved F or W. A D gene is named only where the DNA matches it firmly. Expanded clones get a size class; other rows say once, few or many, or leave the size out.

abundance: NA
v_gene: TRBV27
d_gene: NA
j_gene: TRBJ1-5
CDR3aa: CASSPIGTGRNQPQHF
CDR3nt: TGTGCCAGCAGTCCGATAGGTACAGGGAGAAATCAGCCCCAGCATTTT

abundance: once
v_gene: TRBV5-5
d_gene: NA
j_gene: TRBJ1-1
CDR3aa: CASSLDVQGVREAFF
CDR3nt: TGTGCCAGCAGCTTGGATGTACAGGGAGTAAGAGAAGCTTTCTTT

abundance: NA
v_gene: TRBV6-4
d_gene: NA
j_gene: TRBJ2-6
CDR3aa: CASSQNQVGSGANVLTF
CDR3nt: TGTGCCAGCAGTCAGAATCAGGTGGGCTCTGGGGCCAACGTCCTGACTTTC

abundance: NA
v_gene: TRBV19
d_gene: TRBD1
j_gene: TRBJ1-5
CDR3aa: CASSKQGALGQPQHF
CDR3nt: TGTGCCAGTAGTAAACAGGGGGCTCTAGGGCAGCCCCAGCATTTT

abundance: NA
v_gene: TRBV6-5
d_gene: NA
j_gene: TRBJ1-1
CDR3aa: CASRRPSGYQAFF
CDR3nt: TGTGCCAGCAGGCGGCCTTCAGGGTATCAAGCTTTCTTT

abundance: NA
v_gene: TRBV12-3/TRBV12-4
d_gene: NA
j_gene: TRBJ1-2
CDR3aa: CASSLGGGDGYTF
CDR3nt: TGTGCCAGCAGTTTAGGGGGGGGAGATGGCTACACCTTC

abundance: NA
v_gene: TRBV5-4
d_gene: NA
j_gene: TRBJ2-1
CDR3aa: CASSLSFNEQFF
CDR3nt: TGTGCCAGCAGCTTGTCTTTCAATGAGCAGTTCTTC

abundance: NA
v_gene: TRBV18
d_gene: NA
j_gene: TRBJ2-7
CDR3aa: CASSPGTGREQYF
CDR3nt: TGTGCCAGCTCACCGGGTACAGGGCGGGAGCAGTACTTC

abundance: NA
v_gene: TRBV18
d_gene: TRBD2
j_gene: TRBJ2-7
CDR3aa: CASSPEPRGGEQYF
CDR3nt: TGTGCCAGCTCACCAGAACCTCGGGGAGGGGAGCAGTACTTC

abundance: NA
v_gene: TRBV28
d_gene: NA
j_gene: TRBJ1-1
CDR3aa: CASSLGGNTEAFF
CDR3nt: TGTGCCAGCAGTTTGGGGGGGAACACTGAAGCTTTCTTT

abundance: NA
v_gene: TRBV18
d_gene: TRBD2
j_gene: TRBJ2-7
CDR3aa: CASSPRGSGVSYEQYF
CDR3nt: TGTGCCAGCTCACCCCGGGGTAGCGGGGTATCCTACGAGCAGTACTTC

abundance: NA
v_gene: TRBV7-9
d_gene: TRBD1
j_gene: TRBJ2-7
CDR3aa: CASSLEWDRGVGQYF
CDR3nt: TGTGCCAGCAGCTTAGAGTGGGACAGGGGAGTAGGGCAGTACTTC

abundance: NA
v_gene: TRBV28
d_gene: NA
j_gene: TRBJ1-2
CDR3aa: CASSLSVGDGYTF
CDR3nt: TGTGCCAGCAGTTTAAGTGTCGGAGATGGCTACACCTTC

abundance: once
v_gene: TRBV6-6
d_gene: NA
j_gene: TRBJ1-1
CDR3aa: CASSYGRGTEAFF
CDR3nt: TGTGCCAGCAGTTACGGGCGGGGCACTGAAGCTTTCTTT

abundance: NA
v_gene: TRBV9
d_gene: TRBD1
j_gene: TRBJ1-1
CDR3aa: CASSGQGPEAFF
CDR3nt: TGTGCCAGCAGCGGACAGGGACCTGAAGCTTTCTTT

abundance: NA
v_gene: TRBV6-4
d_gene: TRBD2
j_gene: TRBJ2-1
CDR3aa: CASSDPKSWAGDYNEQFF
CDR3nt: TGTGCCAGCAGTGACCCGAAAAGTTGGGCGGGAGACTACAATGAGCAGTTCTTC

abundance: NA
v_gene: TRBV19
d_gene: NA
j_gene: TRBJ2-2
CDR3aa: CASQGQNTGELFF
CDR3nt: TGTGCCAGCCAGGGACAGAACACCGGGGAGCTGTTTTTT

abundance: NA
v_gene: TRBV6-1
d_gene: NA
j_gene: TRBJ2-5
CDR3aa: CASSDRKETQYF
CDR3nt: TGTGCCAGCAGTGACAGAAAGGAGACCCAGTACTTC

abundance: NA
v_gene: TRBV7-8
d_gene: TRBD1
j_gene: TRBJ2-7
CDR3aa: CASSRTGGGGELVQYF
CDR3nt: TGTGCCAGCAGCCGTACAGGGGGCGGCGGGGAGTTGGTGCAGTACTTC

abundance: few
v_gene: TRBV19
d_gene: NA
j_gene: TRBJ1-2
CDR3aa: CASSPQEGNYGYTF
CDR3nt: TGTGCCAGTAGCCCCCAGGAGGGGAACTATGGCTACACCTTC

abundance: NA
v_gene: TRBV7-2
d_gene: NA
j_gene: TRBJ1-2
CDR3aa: CASTPNYGYTF
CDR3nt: TGTGCCAGCACTCCTAACTATGGCTACACCTTC

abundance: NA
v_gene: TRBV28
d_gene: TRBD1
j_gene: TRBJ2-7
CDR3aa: CASRQQGAGEQYF
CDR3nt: TGTGCCAGCAGACAACAGGGGGCGGGGGAGCAGTACTTC

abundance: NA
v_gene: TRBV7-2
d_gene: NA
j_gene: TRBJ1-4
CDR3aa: CASSLGRGLIEKLFF
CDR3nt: TGTGCCAGCAGCTTAGGCAGGGGATTGATAGAAAAACTGTTTTTT

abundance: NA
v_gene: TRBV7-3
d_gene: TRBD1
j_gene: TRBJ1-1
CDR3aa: CASSLTPPTGDLNTEAFF
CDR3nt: TGTGCCAGCAGCTTAACCCCCCCTACAGGGGACCTGAACACTGAAGCTTTCTTT

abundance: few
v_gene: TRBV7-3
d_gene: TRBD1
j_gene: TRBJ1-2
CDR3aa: CASSSRDSHGYTF
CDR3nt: TGTGCCAGCAGCTCCCGGGACAGCCATGGCTACACCTTC

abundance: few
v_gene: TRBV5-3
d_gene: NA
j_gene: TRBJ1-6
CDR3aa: CARSLTGNKSPLHF
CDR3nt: TGTGCCAGAAGCTTGACAGGGAATAAATCACCCCTCCACTTT

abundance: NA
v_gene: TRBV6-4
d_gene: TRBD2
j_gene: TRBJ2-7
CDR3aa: CASSDRLAGAYEQYF
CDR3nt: TGTGCCAGCAGTGACCGACTAGCGGGGGCCTACGAGCAGTACTTC

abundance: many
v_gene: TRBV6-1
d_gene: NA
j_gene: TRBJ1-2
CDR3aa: CASSEGGAVNYGYTF
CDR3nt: TGTGCCAGCAGTGAAGGTGGGGCGGTTAACTATGGCTACACCTTC

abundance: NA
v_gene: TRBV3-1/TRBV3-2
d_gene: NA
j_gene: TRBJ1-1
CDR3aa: CASSETGRNTEAFF
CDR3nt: TGTGCCAGCAGCGAGACAGGTAGAAACACTGAAGCTTTCTTT

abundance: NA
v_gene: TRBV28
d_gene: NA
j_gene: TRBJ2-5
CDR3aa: CASSSQGPSGQYF
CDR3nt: TGTGCCAGCAGTTCCCAGGGCCCCTCGGGCCAGTACTTC

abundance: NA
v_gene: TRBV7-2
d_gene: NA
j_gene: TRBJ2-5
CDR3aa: CASSRVRLETQYF
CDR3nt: TGTGCCAGCAGCCGCGTACGACTGGAGACCCAGTACTTC

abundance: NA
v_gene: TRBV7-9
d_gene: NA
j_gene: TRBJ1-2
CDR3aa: CASSLSTTNYGYTF
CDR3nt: TGTGCCAGCAGCTTAAGTACAACTAACTATGGCTACACCTTC

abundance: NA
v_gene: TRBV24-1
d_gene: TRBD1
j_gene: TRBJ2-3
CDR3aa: CATSEATGFYTDTQYF
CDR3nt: TGTGCCACCAGTGAAGCGACAGGGTTCTACACAGATACGCAGTATTTT

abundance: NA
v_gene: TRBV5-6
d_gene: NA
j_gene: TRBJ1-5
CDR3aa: CASSSQGSNQPQHF
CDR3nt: TGTGCCAGCAGCTCGCAGGGTAGCAATCAGCCCCAGCATTTT

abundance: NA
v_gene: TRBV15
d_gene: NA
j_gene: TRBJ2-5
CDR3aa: CATSKGRETQYF
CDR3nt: TGTGCCACCAGCAAAGGGAGGGAGACCCAGTACTTC

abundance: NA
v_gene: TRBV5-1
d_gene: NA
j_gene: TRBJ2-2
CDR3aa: CASSRLSPNTGELFF
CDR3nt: TGCGCCAGCAGCCGACTGAGCCCGAACACCGGGGAGCTGTTTTTT

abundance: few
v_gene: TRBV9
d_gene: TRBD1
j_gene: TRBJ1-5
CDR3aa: CASSVRTGEPQHF
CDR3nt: TGTGCCAGCAGCGTACGGACAGGGGAGCCCCAGCATTTT

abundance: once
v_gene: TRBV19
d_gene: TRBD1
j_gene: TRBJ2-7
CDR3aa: CASSMRQGSRVQYF
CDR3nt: TGTGCCAGTAGTATGCGACAGGGGTCTAGAGTGCAGTACTTC

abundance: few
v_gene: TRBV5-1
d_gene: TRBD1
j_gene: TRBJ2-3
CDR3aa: CASSLQGPRTDTQYF
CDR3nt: TGCGCCAGCAGCTTACAGGGGCCTCGCACAGATACGCAGTATTTT

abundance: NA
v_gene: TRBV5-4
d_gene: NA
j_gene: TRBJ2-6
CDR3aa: CASSGPVTGPGANVLTF
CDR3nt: TGTGCCAGCAGCGGACCGGTGACAGGCCCTGGGGCCAACGTCCTGACTTTC

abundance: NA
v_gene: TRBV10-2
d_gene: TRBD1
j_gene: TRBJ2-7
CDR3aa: CASTRGPAYEQYF
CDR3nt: TGCGCCAGCACTAGGGGGCCAGCCTACGAGCAGTACTTC

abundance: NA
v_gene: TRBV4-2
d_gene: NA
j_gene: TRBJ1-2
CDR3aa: CASSQDGGGTRGHGYTF
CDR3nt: TGTGCCAGCAGCCAAGACGGGGGGGGCACCCGAGGGCATGGCTACACCTTC

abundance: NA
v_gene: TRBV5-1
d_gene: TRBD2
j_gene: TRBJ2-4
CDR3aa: CASSSGAGGPINIQYF
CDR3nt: TGCGCCAGCAGCTCGGGAGCGGGAGGGCCGATAAACATTCAGTACTTC

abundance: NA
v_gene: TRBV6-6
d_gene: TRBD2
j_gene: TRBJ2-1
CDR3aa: CASFKTSGNEQFF
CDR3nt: TGTGCCAGCTTCAAAACTAGCGGCAATGAGCAGTTCTTC

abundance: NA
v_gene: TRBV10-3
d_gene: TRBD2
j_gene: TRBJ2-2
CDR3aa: CAISEPVGGGTGELFF
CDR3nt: TGTGCCATCAGTGAGCCGGTCGGGGGGGGCACCGGGGAGCTGTTTTTT